Shown below are 20 T cell receptor beta chains from a single sample sequenced in a study of Graves' ophthalmopathy and Graves' hyperthyroidism. Amplifying from RNA transcripts, the study obtained TCR beta CDR3 regions. Scientists carried out first-round RT-PCR using HTBI primers and then a second-round multiplex PCR. TCRdb re-called the multiplex PCR reads with MiXCR, one entry per CDR3 protein. Of hundreds of thousands of distinct CDR3 sequences in the sample, more than 40% were seen once. Sequencing was done on a sample of peripheral blood. These receptor sequences come from an adult man with Graves' ophthalmopathy.

The chain joins TRBV5-1 to TRBJ2-7, with a possible D match to TRBD2 (6 bases). Trimming left V 0 bases short and J 0 bases short, with 10 bases between. CDR1 and CDR2 (germline): SGHRS, YFSETQ. This CDR3 spans 15 amino acids. CDR3: CASSLAVGLSYEQYF. In DNA, the CDR3 is TGCGCCAGCAGCTTGGCCGTGGGACTCTCCTACGAGCAGTACTTC.

The chain links TRBV29-1 to TRBJ1-2, with no clear D. The CDR3 extends over 13 amino acids. V lost 6 bases and J lost 4, with 15 bases in between. Germline CDR1 SQVTM, CDR2 ANQGSEA. CDR3 DNA sequence: TGCAGCGTAGACCCAACCGGCATCTATGGCTACACCTTC. Its translation is CSVDPTGIYGYTF. Combining the CDR3 with reference TRBV29-1 and TRBJ1-2 gives the whole variable domain SAVISQKPSRDICQRGTSLTIQCQVDSQVTMMFWYRQQPGQSLTLIATANQGSEATYESGFVIDKFPISRPNLTFSTLTVSNMSPEDSSIYLCSVDPTGIYGYTFGSGTRLTVV.

Comment on this clonotype: Given a much more abundant clone one base away, this may be a read error. The final CDR3 position lacks the conserved phenylalanine or tryptophan, pointing to a likely read error. V usage is TRBV19 and J usage is TRBJ1-5, with D possibly matching TRBD1 (5 bases). CDR1 is LNHDA and CDR2 is SQIVND in the germline V gene (reference sequence). With 7 bases removed from V and 0 bases from J, the gap between germline ends came to 19 bases. The CDR3 loop spans 17 amino acids. As DNA, the CDR3 is TGTGCCAGTACTTCAGGCTGGGGGTGGAATAGCAATCAGCCCCAGCATCTT. Its translation: CASTSGWGWNSNQPQHL.

This chain links TRBV7-2 with TRBJ1-5, with no clear D. V lost 2 bases to trimming and J lost 11 bases, with 10 bases between them. The germline gives CDR1 SGHTA, CDR2 FQGNSA. The CDR3 contains 12 residues. In DNA, the CDR3 is TGTGCCAGCAGCTTACGGGGAGAGACCCAGCATTTT. Protein sequence: CASSLRGETQHF.

This clonotype has at least ten counts. The J gene is TRBJ1-2, the V gene TRBV14; D unclear. Germline CDR1 and CDR2: SGHDN and FVKESK. The CDR3 is made up of 13 amino acids. V lost 4 bases and J lost 5, with 11 bases in between. The CDR3, as DNA: TGTGCCAGCAGCCCCATTACCGGTTATGGCTACACCTTC. Its protein product is CASSPITGYGYTF.

As for this clonotype: One base away lies a much larger clone, so this may be a sequencing read error. The chain recombines TRBV11-1 with TRBJ1-1; D is undetermined. This CDR3 region has 15 residues. With 5 bases removed from V and 4 bases from J, the gap between germline ends came to 17 bases. Germline CDR1 and CDR2: SGHAT and FQDESV (reference sequence). The DNA for the CDR3 is TGTGCCAGCAGCCGCGATTTAGCTACGAGCACTGAAGCTTTCTTT. This gives the protein CASSRDLATSTEAFF.

The table lists this clonotype with many counts. V and J are TRBV20-1 and TRBJ2-5; D not certain. The germline V gene has CDR1 DFQATT and CDR2 SNEGSKA (reference sequence). The CDR3 runs to 12 residues. Trimming left V 5 bases short and J 4 bases short, with 11 bases between. The CDR3 region is CSAGTSGETQYF. The CDR3 DNA reads TGCAGTGCTGGAACTTCGGGAGAGACCCAGTACTTC.

At least ten counts were recorded for this clonotype. The rearrangement joins TRBV7-9 to TRBJ1-1; perhaps TRBD1 as D (6 bases). Germline-derived CDR1 and CDR2 are SEHNR and FQNEAQ (reference sequence). The germline V and J ends were trimmed by 7 bases and 6 bases, with 18 bases remaining between them. This CDR3 contains 14 residues. The CDR3 DNA reads as TGTGCCAGCACCGTTAGGACAGCCTCACCTGAAGCTTTCTTT. Amino acids: CASTVRTASPEAFF.

The V and J genes are TRBV2 and TRBJ2-1, with a tentative D call TRBD1 (6 bases). Trimming shortened V by 8 bases and J by 8 bases, and 10 bases separated the two germline ends. CDR3 size: 11 residues. Germline V CDR1 and CDR2: SNHLY, FYNNEI. The CDR3 bases are TGTGCCAGCGGGGCAGGGGATGAGCAGTTCTTC. The encoded protein is CASGAGDEQFF.

This clonotype was recorded once. The genes are TRBV15 and TRBJ2-5; 7 bases are shared with TRBD1. The J segment lost 7 bases and the V segment lost 3 bases, leaving 5 bases of the junction unmatched. The CDR3 runs 13 residues. CDR1 LNHNV and CDR2 YYDKDF come from the germline V gene (reference sequence). This chain's CDR3 is CATSRGRTGTQYF. The CDR3, as DNA: TGTGCCACCAGCAGGGGCAGGACAGGGACCCAGTACTTC.

As to this clonotype: A much larger clone is a single base away; this may be a read error. The chain carries TRBV5-1 and TRBJ2-2; 10 bases are shared with TRBD2. CDR3 length: 16 amino acids. Germline V gives CDR1 SGHRS, CDR2 YFSETQ. The CDR3 is CASSYGSGRHTGELSF. Written as DNA, the CDR3 is TGCGCCAGCAGCTACGGTAGCGGGAGGCACACCGGGGAGCTGTCTTTT.

Regarding this clonotype: Its ends do not fully match the called genes, so a read error is possible. V usage is TRBV5-5 and J usage is TRBJ1-2; D remains ambiguous. The germline gives CDR1 SGHKS, CDR2 YYEKEE (reference sequence). This CDR3 spans 11 amino acids. CDR3 in amino acids: CASSLEVRAQF. DNA for the CDR3: TGTGCCAGCAGCTTGGAGGTGCGGGCTCAATTC.

The gene calls are TRBV7-3 and TRBJ2-3; 7 bases align to TRBD2. The CDR3 contains 15 residues. The germline V gene encodes CDR1 SGHTA and CDR2 FQGTGA. J was trimmed by 4 bases and V by 5 bases; bases with no gene match: 9. CDR3 bases: TGTGCCAGCAGCCAAAGTGGGAGGGCCCCAGATACGCAGTATTTT. Translating it yields CASSQSGRAPDTQYF.

The V and J genes are TRBV7-9 and TRBJ2-5; a possible D gene is TRBD2 (6 bases). Germline lookup yields CDR1 SEHNR and CDR2 FQNEAQ (reference sequence). V gave up 11 bases and J gave up 5 bases, with 18 bases separating them. The CDR3 is 13 amino acids. CDR3 sequence (DNA): TGTGCCTGGGGGGTGGGGCGAGGGGAGACCCAGTACTTC. This sequence encodes CAWGVGRGETQYF.

This clonotype was detected many times. The rearrangement uses TRBV10-3 and TRBJ2-2; 14 bases agree with TRBD2. The CDR3 loop spans 18 amino acids. V lost 8 bases and J lost 3; bases outside the gene matches: 11. Germline lookup yields CDR1 ENHRY and CDR2 SYGVKD. The CDR3 DNA reads TGTGCCATCCGACGCCAAAGGGGACTAGCGGGAGACACCGGGGAGCTGTTTTTT. Residues: CAIRRQRGLAGDTGELFF.

This chain connects TRBV10-3 to TRBJ1-4; D is perhaps TRBD1 (6 bases). Germline CDR1 is ENHRY and CDR2 is SYGVKD. The length of the CDR3 is 10 residues. V lost 10 bases and J 8 bases, leaving 8 bases between the germline ends. CDR3 loop: CATTGEKLFF. CDR3 bases: TGTGCCACCACAGGGGAAAAACTGTTTTTT.

This clonotype occurred many times. The J gene is TRBJ1-1, the V gene TRBV5-1; possible D gene TRBD1, 5 bases. The CDR3 is 14 amino acids. Trimming took 3 bases from V and 3 from J, leaving 12 bases between them. Germline lookup yields CDR1 SGHRS and CDR2 YFSETQ. CDR3 DNA: TGCGCCAGCAGCTCGGGACGGGGGTACACTGAAGCTTTCTTT. It translates to CASSSGRGYTEAFF.

Notes on this clonotype: The missing conserved phenylalanine or tryptophan at the end of this CDR3 makes a read error likely. The limits of the CDR3 on the DNA are not certain, so only TCRdb's listed CDR3 is given. This chain connects TRBV29-1 to TRBJ2-5; the D call of TRBD1 is as the table states it, not checked on the DNA. With termini counted, the CDR3 has 10 amino acids. In germline, CDR1 is SQVTM, CDR2 ANQGSEA. This chain's CDR3 is CSVGRFGGTS.

Only one count was recorded for this clonotype. This may be a read error, as it is one base from a much larger clone. V and J are TRBV5-1 and TRBJ2-7; D might be TRBD1 (5 bases). The tail of the sequence fits TRBJ2-1 better, so the J call may be wrong. From germline, CDR1 is SGHRS and CDR2 YFSETQ. The length of the CDR3 is 11 residues. CDR3 DNA: TGCGCCAGCTCTCAAACAGGCGAGCAGTTCTTC. Its protein product is CASSQTGEQFF.

This clonotype was seen once. This rearrangement joins TRBV12-3 or TRBV12-4 to TRBJ1-3; 7 bases are shared with TRBD1. The CDR3 is made up of 17 amino acids. The J segment lost 0 bases and the V segment lost 3 bases, leaving 8 bases of the junction unmatched. The CDR3 bases are TGTGCCAGCAGTTTTCCCCCCACAGGGGTCTCTGGAAACACCATATATTTT. Its translation: CASSFPPTGVSGNTIYF.